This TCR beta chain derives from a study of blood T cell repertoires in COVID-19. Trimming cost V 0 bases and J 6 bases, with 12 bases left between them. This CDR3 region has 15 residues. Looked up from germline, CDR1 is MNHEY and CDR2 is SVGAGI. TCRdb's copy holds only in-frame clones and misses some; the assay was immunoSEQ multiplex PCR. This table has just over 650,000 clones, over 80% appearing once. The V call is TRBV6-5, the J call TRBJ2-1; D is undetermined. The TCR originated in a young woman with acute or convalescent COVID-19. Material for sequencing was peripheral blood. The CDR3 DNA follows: TGTGCCAGCAGTTACTCGTCTAGAACTCTCAATGAGCAGTTCTTC. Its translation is CASSYSSRTLNEQFF.